The subject of this entry is one T cell receptor (beta chain). Which antigen it targets is not known. Base qualities are not provided; no much larger clone lies one nucleotide away. V loses 7 bases at its end and J loses 1 base; junction bases beyond the gene matches: 2. The CDR3 spans 13 residues, from the cysteine through the phenylalanine. CDR3 DNA is the only sequence kept; it has 39 bases, read in frame from the first base. CDR1 DFQATT and CDR2 SNEGSKA are derived from the germline V gene (reference sequence). This sample is drawn from a study of blood T cells in healthy people across ages (dated by TCRdb to the mid-2010s). With regard to the full study: In model experiments, template switching captured about one uniquely barcoded TCR beta cDNA molecule for every two T cells. Age-related changes in TCR beta repertoire diversity were measured in the study by deep sequencing normalized with unique cDNA molecular identifiers. For two donors (one aged 18 to 29 and one aged 80 or older), the study analyzed two additional independent replicas of 1 million unique cDNA reads from the same blood draw. Four age groups were formed from the donors: young (average approximately 15 years), middle-aged (around 39), aged (62) and long-lived (roughly 81). Results and caveats for the whole study, not just this receptor: The long-lived group showed more naive CD4+ T cells, fewer expanded clones and increased TCR diversity than the aged group, suggesting age selection. A strong correlation was found between observed TCR beta diversity and the percentage of naive T cells measured by flow cytometry. Conclusive comparison of naive and antigen-experienced compartments was prevented by the profiling of bulk unsorted PBMCs. Because donor CMV infection status was unknown, age-related changes in expanded clonotypes were potentially confounded. Observed TCR beta diversity per million T cells fell roughly linearly with age, and a significant reduction was already apparent by age around 40. Total diversity estimates from one million sequenced T cells were considered lower bounds and underestimates.

The library came from 5' RACE. Sequencing relied on an Illumina HiSeq 2500. A second PCR of roughly 6 to 12 cycles was performed with a sample-barcoded 5' primer and a J-beta primer mix. A template-switch 5' adaptor carrying 12 random nucleotides introduced a unique molecular identifier onto each TCR beta cDNA molecule. Each sample yielded at least 3 million CDR3-containing paired-end reads. All of the RNA was converted into first-strand cDNA using the Mint cDNA synthesis kit, with a TRBC-specific oligonucleotide serving as the primer. All cDNA was treated with uracil-DNA glycosylase and then went through a first 18-cycle PCR with the universal primers M1SS and BC2_uni_R. Processing in the source paper ran as follows. For normalization, 1 million high-quality reads, each with a distinct molecular identifier, were randomly selected from each sample. Reads with shared molecular identifiers were discarded instead of being binned into consensus sequences. MiTCR, run with a Q25 quality threshold and the strictest error-elimination algorithm, handled CDR3 identification, clonotype clustering and error correction. A nonparametric unseen species model with Euler transformation was used to estimate a lower bound on total TCR beta diversity. The raw public data were reprocessed by TCRdb itself: fastp quality trimming at Q25, MiXCR clonotype calling, in-frame beta chains only. Each CDR3 protein appears once, grouped with its most common genes and DNA. None of the V and J calls come from the authors' own analysis; TCRdb made them. Across this sample there are about 930,000 distinct CDR3 sequences, with about 28% seen only once. The leading ten clones occupy roughly 10% of the sample.

Donors were roughly 40 systemically healthy Caucasian individuals from Russia aged 6 to 90 years. Each donor gave around 9.8 milliliters of peripheral blood, collected into EDTA-treated Vacutainer tubes. Ficoll-Paque density-gradient centrifugation was used to isolate PBMCs, with at least 6 million per sample. Trizol reagent was used to extract total RNA from PBMCs, with at least 5.5 micrograms per sample. For every donor, flow cytometry on a PBMC aliquot measured the percentage of naive CD45RAhigh/CD27high T cells. These data were likewise used in another study, on T cells of mothers and their children. As the second study states: Nine systemically healthy Caucasian individuals served as donors, namely three mothers together with their six children. cDNA synthesis consumed the entire amount of extracted RNA, loaded at 1.5 ug RNA in each 15 ul reaction. Sample barcodes and 2-4 random nucleotides were added via the M1S primer in the second PCR. Over 8 million TCR beta CDR3 reads came from each mother, compared with several million reads from each child. Thymic selection shapes the output of TCR recombination in a similar way in related and unrelated pairs, and inherited differences have a minor effect. Normalized repertoire overlap was always slightly but never significantly higher in related than unrelated mother-child pairs. With a sensitivity of about 100 clones per million clonotypes, no persistent microchimeric T cell clones were detected. In the study, deep NGS was used to compare the TCR beta repertoires of mothers and children, and features distinguishing related mother-child pairs from unrelated individuals were sought. The mean age was roughly 36 +/- 4 years for the mothers and approximately 11 +/- 4 years for the children. Libraries were sequenced on Illumina HiSeq 2000 with 100+100 nt paired-end reads after adapter ligation with NEBNext reagents. Mother and child libraries were prepared a month apart and sequenced in separate runs to prevent cross-contamination. For each donor, between 500,000 and 2,000,000 distinct TCR beta clonotypes were identified. Naive TCR beta clonotypes were estimated from low-frequency clonotypes matched to each donor's FACS-determined naive share, without sorting.

The rearranged segments are TRBV20-1 and TRBJ2-3; 10 bases in the middle match TRBD2. The sequence was collected from a woman between 35 and 50 years old in good health. The sequenced material came from blood. In nucleotide form, the sequence is TGCAGTGACGGGACTAGCGGCACAGATACGCAGTATTTT. Protein translation: CSDGTSGTDTQYF.